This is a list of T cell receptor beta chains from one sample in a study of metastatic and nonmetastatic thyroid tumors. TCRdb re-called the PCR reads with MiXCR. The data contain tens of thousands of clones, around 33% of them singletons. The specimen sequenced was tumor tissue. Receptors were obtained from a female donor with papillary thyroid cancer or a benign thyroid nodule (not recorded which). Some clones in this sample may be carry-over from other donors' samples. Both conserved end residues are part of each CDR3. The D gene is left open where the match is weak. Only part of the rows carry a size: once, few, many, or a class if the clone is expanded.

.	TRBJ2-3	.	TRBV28	TGTGCCAGCAGTCCGCCCGACAGACCAGATACGCAGTATTTT	CASSPPDRPDTQYF
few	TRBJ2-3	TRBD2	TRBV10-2	TGCGCCAGCAGTGAGGGGAGATTAGCGGGTACAGATACGCAGTATTTT	CASSEGRLAGTDTQYF
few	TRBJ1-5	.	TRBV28	TGTGCCAGCAGTTTTTGGTTGACAAATGATGGCAATCAGCCCCAGCATTTT	CASSFWLTNDGNQPQHF
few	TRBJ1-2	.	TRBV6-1	TGTGCCAGCAGTCCGGCAGGGGTTAGCTATGGCTACACCTTC	CASSPAGVSYGYTF
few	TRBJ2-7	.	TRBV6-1	TGTGCCAGCAGTAAGACTAACTCCTACGAGCAGTACTTC	CASSKTNSYEQYF
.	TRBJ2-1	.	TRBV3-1	TGTGCCAGCAGCCGACGGGATGAGCAGTTCTTC	CASSRRDEQFF
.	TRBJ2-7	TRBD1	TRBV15	TGTGCCACCAGCAGAGATAGGGGACAGAGGAGCTCCTACGAGCAGTACTTC	CATSRDRGQRSSYEQYF
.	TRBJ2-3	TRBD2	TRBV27	TGTGCCAGCAGTTCCAGACTAGCGGGAGGTACAGATACGCAGTATTTT	CASSSRLAGGTDTQYF
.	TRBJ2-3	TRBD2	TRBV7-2	TGTGCCATCAGCTTAGGGACTAGCTGGGGATTCACAGATACGCAGTATTTT	CAISLGTSWGFTDTQYF
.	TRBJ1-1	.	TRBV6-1	TGTGCCAGCAGTGAATGGGATATCAACGCACCTGAAGCTTTCTTT	CASSEWDINAPEAFF
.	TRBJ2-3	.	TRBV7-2	TGTGCCAGCAGCTTAGCGGGAGGATTAGATACGCAGTATTTT	CASSLAGGLDTQYF
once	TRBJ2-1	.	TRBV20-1	TGCAGTGCTAGTTCAATCTACAATGAGCAGTTCTTC	CSASSIYNEQFF
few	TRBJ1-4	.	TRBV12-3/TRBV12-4	TGTGCCAGCAGTCTTCAGTTGAATGAAAAACTGTTTTTT	CASSLQLNEKLFF
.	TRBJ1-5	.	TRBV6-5	TGTGCCAGCAGTTACGTTAGGGAACAGCCCCAGCATTTT	CASSYVREQPQHF
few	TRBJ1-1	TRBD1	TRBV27	TGTGCCAGCAGGCCGGGACAGGGCGGTTTGATCGCTTTCTTT	CASRPGQGGLIAFF
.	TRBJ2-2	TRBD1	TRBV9	TGTGCCAGCAGCGTATCCGGGACAGGGAATTTCGGCACCGGGGAGCTGTTTTTT	CASSVSGTGNFGTGELFF
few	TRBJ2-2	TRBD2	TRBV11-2	TGTGCCAGCAGCTTAGTGGCTAGCGGGAGGATCGGGGAGCTGTTTTTT	CASSLVASGRIGELFF
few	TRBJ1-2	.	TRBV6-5	TGTGCCAGCAGTTACAAGGGCAGGGCTGGTGGCTACACCTTC	CASSYKGRAGGYTF
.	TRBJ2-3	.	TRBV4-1	TGCGCCAGCAGCCAGTTGGGGGTCGCTCCTGGGACGCAGTATTTT	CASSQLGVAPGTQYF
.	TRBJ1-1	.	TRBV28	TGTGCCAGCAGCCCCGAACAGCAGAACACTGAAGCTTTCTTT	CASSPEQQNTEAFF
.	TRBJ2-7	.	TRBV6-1	TGTGCCAGCAGCGGGGGGCTATACGAGCAGTACTTC	CASSGGLYEQYF
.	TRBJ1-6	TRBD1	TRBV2	TGTGCCAGCAGTGAAAGGGGGGACAGCCCGAATTCACCCCTCCACTTT	CASSERGDSPNSPLHF
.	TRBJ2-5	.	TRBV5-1	TGCGCCAGCAGCCCGGAATGGGGCCCGGCCCAAGAGACCCAGTACTTC	CASSPEWGPAQETQYF
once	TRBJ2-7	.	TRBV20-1	TGCAGTGCTAGAGATCTCGGGGCTAGTCCCGACGAGCAGTACTTC	CSARDLGASPDEQYF
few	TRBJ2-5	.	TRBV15	TGTGCCACCAGCTTTCGTTTCGGGGGAGCTGAGACCCAGTACTTC	CATSFRFGGAETQYF
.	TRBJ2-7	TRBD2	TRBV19	TGTGCCAGTACTGTCTCTAGCGGGAGAATCTACGAGCAGTACTTC	CASTVSSGRIYEQYF
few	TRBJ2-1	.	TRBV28	TGTGCCAGCAGGCCGGTGGGACCCTACAATGAGCAGTTCTTC	CASRPVGPYNEQFF
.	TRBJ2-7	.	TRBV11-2	TGTGCCAGCAGCTTAGTCATGGGTGACTTATACGAGCAGTACTTC	CASSLVMGDLYEQYF
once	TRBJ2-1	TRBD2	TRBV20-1	TGCAGTGCTAGAGATCCAAGAGGTGCGGGAGGGTCCTACAATGAGCAGTTCTTC	CSARDPRGAGGSYNEQFF
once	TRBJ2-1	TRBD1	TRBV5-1	TGCGCCAGCAGCTTGCGGGCAGGGGGTGCGGATGAGCAGTTCTTC	CASSLRAGGADEQFF
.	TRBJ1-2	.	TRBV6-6	TGTGCCAGCAGTTACAGGGGAATCCGGGGCTATGGCTACACCTTC	CASSYRGIRGYGYTF
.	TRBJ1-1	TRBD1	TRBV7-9	TGTGCCAGCAGCTCTCAATCGACAGGGGTCACTGAAGCTTTCTTT	CASSSQSTGVTEAFF
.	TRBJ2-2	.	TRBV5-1	TGCGCCAGCAGCCTTGACACCAGGAACACCGGGGAGCTGTTTTTT	CASSLDTRNTGELFF
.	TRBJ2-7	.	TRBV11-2	TGTGCCAGCAGCGTTAGCTCCTACGAGCAGTACTTC	CASSVSSYEQYF
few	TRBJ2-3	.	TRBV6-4	TGTGCCAGCAGTGAGGGAGGTGGCACAGATACGCAGTATTTT	CASSEGGGTDTQYF
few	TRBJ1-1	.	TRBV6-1	TGTGCCAGCAGCCGGGGGGCGACTGAAGCTTTCTTT	CASSRGATEAFF
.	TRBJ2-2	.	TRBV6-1	TGTGCCAGCAAATCCCAGGGGAACACCGGGGAGCTGTTTTTT	CASKSQGNTGELFF
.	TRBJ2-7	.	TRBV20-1	TGCAGTGCTAGAGTAGTAGGCCAGGTCCCGGACGAGCAGTACTTC	CSARVVGQVPDEQYF
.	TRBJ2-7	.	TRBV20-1	TGCAGTGCTAGATATGAGGAGGTTCAGCAGTACTTC	CSARYEEVQQYF
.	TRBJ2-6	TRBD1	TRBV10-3	TGTGCCATCACTGAGGGGGCGGCTGGGGCCAACGTCCTGACTTTC	CAITEGAAGANVLTF
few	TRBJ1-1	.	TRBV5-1	TGCGCCAGCAGCTTGGCGGCGGGGGGCACTGAAGCTTTCTTT	CASSLAAGGTEAFF
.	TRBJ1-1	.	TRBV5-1	TGCGCCAGCAGAGGGTCTGAAGCTTTCTTT	CASRGSEAFF
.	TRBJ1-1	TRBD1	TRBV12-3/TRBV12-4	TGTGCCAGCAGTTCCGGGACAGATAACACTGAAGCTTTCTTT	CASSSGTDNTEAFF
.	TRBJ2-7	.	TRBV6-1	TGTGCCAGCAGTGAACAGCCATCCTACGAGCAGTACTTC	CASSEQPSYEQYF
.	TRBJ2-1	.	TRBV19	TGTGCCAGTAGTATGCGCGATGAGCAGTTCTTC	CASSMRDEQFF
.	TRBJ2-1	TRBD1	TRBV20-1	TGCAGTGCTAGGGGGGGACAGGCTACCTACAATGAGCAGTTCTTC	CSARGGQATYNEQFF
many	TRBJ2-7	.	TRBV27	TGTGCCAGCAGTTTTTCGGGGGCGAGCGAGCAGTACTTC	CASSFSGASEQYF